The 24 T cell receptor beta chains in this list originate from one sample, sequenced in a study of CXCR3-negative and CXCR3-positive naive CD8 T cells. The authors prepared UMI-labeled TRB cDNA libraries by 5' RACE. One entry per CDR3 protein, without DNA, is what TCRdb gives after re-calling the 5' RACE reads. In total, the table holds fewer than 50,000 distinct CDR3 sequences. Source material: naive CXCR3- CD8+ T cells from blood. Subset specified: CD45RO-CCR7+CD27+CD95- naive CD8+ T cells lacking CXCR3 (TNR3-). The receptors originated from a human donor in good health. Some clones in this sample may be carry-over from other donors' samples.

The V and J genes are TRBV4-2 and TRBJ2-1. CDR3 length equals 15 residues. Per the germline V gene, CDR1 is LGHNA and CDR2 is YNFKEQ. The CDR3 here is CASSQAPRGYNEQFF.

The chain employs TRBV2 and TRBJ2-3; TCRdb calls TRBD1, which cannot be checked without DNA. The germline CDR1 and CDR2 sequences are SNHLY and FYNNEI. The CDR3 length is 16 residues. The CDR3 loop reads CASSEDFRGLEDTQYF.

The chain joins TRBV27 to TRBJ2-7; lacking DNA, the TRBD1 call made by TCRdb goes unchecked. The CDR3 has 13 residues. Germline-derived CDR1 and CDR2 are MNHEY and SMNVEV (reference sequence). CDR3 region: CASSQTRAGAGFF.

The chain recombines TRBV7-9 with TRBJ1-2. The CDR3 sequence is 14 residues long. Germline CDR1 reads SEHNR; CDR2 reads FQNEAQ (reference sequence). The CDR3: CASSLPSGPHGYTF.

This rearrangement joins TRBV2 to TRBJ1-4; without DNA, the TCRdb call of TRBD1 cannot be checked. CDR3 length: 14 residues. Germline lookup yields CDR1 SNHLY and CDR2 FYNNEI. CDR3 protein: CASDAGTVNEKLFF.

The J gene is TRBJ2-3, the V gene TRBV12-3 or TRBV12-4; TCRdb's D gene call, TRBD2, goes unchecked for lack of DNA. The CDR3 has 15 residues. The CDR3 is CASSFVRPKANTQYF.

The chain has TRBV4-1 and TRBJ1-1. Looked up from germline, CDR1 is MGHRA and CDR2 is YSYEKL. The CDR3 spans 14 residues. CDR3 loop: CASSQLNVVTEAFF.

The chain carries TRBV29-1 and TRBJ2-2; the D call of TRBD2 rests on TCRdb alone, since no DNA is present to check it. CDR1 is SQVTM, CDR2 ANQGSEA, per germline. The CDR3 is made up of 15 amino acids. This CDR3 reads CSVVTGNTNTGELFF.

CDR3 protein: CASSLDGGELFF. The chain employs TRBV23-1 and TRBJ2-2. TRBV23-1 is labeled an ORF, and its function is uncertain. The CDR3 has 12 amino acids.

The V gene is TRBV7-9, the J gene TRBJ2-6. CDR3 size: 14 residues. Germline V CDR1 and CDR2: SEHNR, FQNEAQ (reference sequence). This chain's CDR3 is CASSSGSGANVLTF.

The V and J genes are TRBV28 and TRBJ1-1. In germline, CDR1 is MDHEN, CDR2 SYDVKM. The CDR3 totals 12 residues. The chain's CDR3 is CASRTLNTEAFF.

The chain employs TRBV14 and TRBJ2-3. Germline assignment: CDR1 SGHDN and CDR2 FVKESK. The CDR3 spans 12 residues. CDR3 sequence: CASSQVVNTQYF.

V gene TRBV15 combines with J gene TRBJ1-1; the TRBD1 assignment by TCRdb is unverifiable without DNA. This CDR3 has 15 amino acids. Germline V gives CDR1 LNHNV, CDR2 YYDKDF (reference sequence). CDR3 sequence reads: CATSRSDRGPLTAFF.

V is TRBV7-2 and J is TRBJ1-1; TCRdb selects TRBD1, and the lack of DNA leaves this call unchecked. The CDR3 has 14 residues. In germline, CDR1 is SGHTA, CDR2 FQGNSA. CDR3 sequence reads: CASTLLTGANEAFF.

This chain uses TRBV16 with TRBJ2-5. The V gene's germline CDR1 is KGHSY and CDR2 FQNENV. This CDR3 region has 13 residues. The CDR3 sequence: CASSHYTQETQYF.

The V and J genes are TRBV7-6 and TRBJ1-2; the D call from TCRdb, TRBD1, cannot be confirmed without DNA. The CDR3 contains 16 residues. The germline gives CDR1 SGHVS, CDR2 FNYEAQ. Here the CDR3 reads CASSPILGGGYLGYTF.

CDR3: CASSLRQSSYNEQFF. V gene TRBV6-2 or TRBV6-3 combines with J gene TRBJ2-1. The CDR3 consists of 15 residues. From germline, CDR1 is MNHEY and CDR2 SVGEGT.

This chain uses TRBV13 with TRBJ1-4. The CDR3 consists of 12 residues. In germline, CDR1 is PRHDT, CDR2 FYEKMQ (reference sequence). The CDR3 sequence: CASSSGGEKLFF.

V usage is TRBV5-5 and J usage is TRBJ2-7; checking the TCRdb D call of TRBD1 is not possible without DNA. The CDR3 consists of 14 residues. Germline assignment: CDR1 SGHKS and CDR2 YYEKEE (reference sequence). The CDR3 sequence: CASSPGQGAAEQYF.

V usage is TRBV6-5 and J usage is TRBJ2-7; the D gene TCRdb calls, TRBD1, cannot be checked with no DNA. Germline V gene data show CDR1 as MNHEY and CDR2 as SVGAGI. The CDR3 has 13 amino acids. The CDR3 reads CASGDRDAYEQYF.

This chain links TRBV5-5 with TRBJ2-7. Germline lookup yields CDR1 SGHKS and CDR2 YYEKEE (reference sequence). The CDR3 has 11 amino acids. The CDR3 protein is CASSVLYEQYF.

CDR3 sequence reads: CASSLANEQYF. V and J are TRBV5-1 and TRBJ2-7. CDR1 and CDR2 from the germline V gene are SGHRS and YFSETQ. The CDR3 consists of 11 residues.

J is TRBJ2-7 and V is TRBV12-3 or TRBV12-4; checking the TCRdb D call of TRBD2 is not possible without DNA. The CDR3 covers 19 residues. The CDR3 sequence: CASSFFVGGTRPMSDEQYF.

The V gene is TRBV10-3, the J gene TRBJ1-1; as DNA is missing, the TRBD1 call by TCRdb cannot be tested. CDR1 ENHRY and CDR2 SYGVKD come from the germline V gene. The CDR3 is made up of 12 amino acids. The CDR3 reads CASGDRADEAFF.